The subject of this entry is one T cell receptor (beta chain). Its matching antigen is unknown. Using its own MiXCR run on the reads, TCRdb lists one record per CDR3 protein. This sample has fewer than 550,000 distinct CDR3 sequences, with roughly 10% found just once. The data were obtained in a study of T cell repertoires in cytomegalovirus infection. Overall study findings and caveats: In two of eight donors, the top clonotype was HLA-C-restricted CMV-specific.

V lost 0 bases and J 0 bases, leaving 5 bases between the germline ends. The V gene's germline CDR1 is MGHRA and CDR2 YSYEKL. The CDR3 extends over 14 amino acids. The sequence was obtained from a human donor in good health (CMV status not recorded). Some clones in this sample may be carry-over from other donors' samples. The specimen was PBMCs. The V call is TRBV4-1, the J call TRBJ1-2; D is unresolved. This CDR3 reads CASSQDIANYGYTF. For the CDR3, the DNA is TGCGCCAGCAGCCAAGACATTGCTAACTATGGCTACACCTTC.